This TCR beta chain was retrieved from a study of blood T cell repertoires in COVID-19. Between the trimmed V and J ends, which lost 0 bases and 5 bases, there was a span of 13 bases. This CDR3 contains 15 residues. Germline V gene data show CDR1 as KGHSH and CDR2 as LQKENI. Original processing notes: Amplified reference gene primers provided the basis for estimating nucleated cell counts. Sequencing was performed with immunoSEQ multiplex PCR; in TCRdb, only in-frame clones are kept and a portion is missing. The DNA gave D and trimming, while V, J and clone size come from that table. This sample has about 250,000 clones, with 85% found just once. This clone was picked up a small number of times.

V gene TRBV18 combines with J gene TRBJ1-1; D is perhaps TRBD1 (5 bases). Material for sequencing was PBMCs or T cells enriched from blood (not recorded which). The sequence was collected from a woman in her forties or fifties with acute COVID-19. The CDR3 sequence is CASSPPAGSRTEAFF. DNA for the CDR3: TGTGCCAGCTCACCACCGGCAGGGTCTCGGACTGAAGCTTTCTTT.